This entry describes one T cell receptor (beta chain). Its specificity is not known. Germline CDR1 MDHEN, CDR2 SYDVKM. This CDR3 has 15 amino acids. V shed 3 bases and J 7 bases; nucleotides not matched to a gene: 5. Primers included in the PCR were 60 Vbeta and 13 Jbeta primers. The assay was immunoSEQ multiplex PCR, and TCRdb's table has in-frame clones only and misses some. The table includes about 120,000 clones, around 80% detected once. Regarding donors, all were healthy bone marrow donors. This entry is derived from a study of cytomegalovirus exposure and HLA in healthy donors. Study as a whole: Falling in the Caucasian-associated ancestry cluster were roughly 80% of under 450 genotyped donors. Study results and limitations: Cytomegalovirus association was listed for approximately 160 TCR beta chains. Sequencing likely caused a cluster of highly shared sequence variants.

The sample was PBMCs. The chain has TRBV28 and TRBJ2-1, with 11 bases identical to TRBD2. This TCR came from a man aged 25-45 years in good health and CMV-seropositive. The CDR3 here is CASSLGLAGGNEQFF. The CDR3 DNA reads TGTGCCAGCAGTTTGGGGCTAGCGGGAGGAAATGAGCAGTTCTTC.